This is a list of T cell receptor beta chains from one sample in a study of T cell responses to AZD1222 COVID-19 vaccine. Only in-frame clones appear in the TCRdb table, and some are missing; sequencing was by immunoSEQ multiplex PCR. The repertoire holds 130,000 to 150,000 clones, about nine tenths seen once, with approximately 2.9% in the top ten. Source: peripheral blood, taken on day 0 of MenACWY control vaccination. Receptors originate from an adult in good health. CDR3s include the opening cysteine and the closing phenylalanine or tryptophan. The D gene is left open where the match is weak. For some rows the clone size is stated as once, few or many, or as a class when expanded; others skip it.

>TRBJ1-6|NA|NA|TRBV30
CAWTGGPGMAPLHF
TGTGCCTGGACCGGGGGACCTGGTATGGCACCCCTCCACTTT
>TRBJ2-3|NA|TRBD2|TRBV27
CATKTSAYTDTQYF
TGTGCCACCAAGACTAGCGCATACACAGATACGCAGTATTTT
>TRBJ1-1|NA|TRBD1|TRBV29-1
CSVDHGDRGYTEAFF
TGCAGCGTCGACCACGGGGACAGGGGATATACTGAAGCTTTCTTT
>TRBJ1-1|once|NA|TRBV10-1
CASSASGGNTEAFF
TGCGCCAGCAGTGCTTCGGGGGGGAACACTGAAGCTTTCTTT
>TRBJ2-1|NA|TRBD1|TRBV28
CASSTPGGKGYNEQFF
TGTGCCAGCAGTACACCAGGGGGCAAGGGCTACAATGAGCAGTTCTTC
>TRBJ2-1|NA|TRBD2|TRBV15
CATSSGLAGGIRQFF
TGTGCCACCAGTTCGGGACTAGCGGGGGGAATAAGGCAGTTCTTC
>TRBJ2-1|few|NA|TRBV27
CASRSGNEQFF
TGTGCCAGCAGGAGCGGGAATGAGCAGTTCTTC
>TRBJ1-1|NA|NA|TRBV25-1
CASKVNTEAFF
TGTGCCAGCAAAGTGAACACTGAAGCTTTCTTT
>TRBJ1-3|NA|NA|TRBV18
CASSPASSGNTIYF
TGTGCCAGCTCACCGGCCTCCTCTGGAAACACCATATATTTT
>TRBJ2-2|NA|TRBD1|TRBV6-1
CASSEVGQGAGELFF
TGTGCCAGCAGTGAAGTAGGACAGGGGGCCGGGGAGCTGTTTTTT
>TRBJ2-4|NA|NA|TRBV7-9
CASSFQGGPGNIQYF
TGTGCCAGCAGCTTTCAGGGAGGCCCAGGAAACATTCAGTACTTC
>TRBJ1-5|NA|NA|TRBV11-2
CASSLGWAQPQHF
TGTGCCAGCAGCTTGGGGTGGGCCCAGCCCCAGCATTTT
>TRBJ1-1|NA|NA|TRBV11-1
CASSPGLGVTEAFF
TGTGCCAGCAGCCCGGGCTTAGGGGTCACTGAAGCTTTCTTT
>TRBJ1-1|NA|NA|TRBV7-9
CASSLEGVSTGKGNTEAFF
TGTGCCAGCAGCTTAGAAGGAGTCAGTACAGGGAAGGGGAACACTGAAGCTTTCTTT
>TRBJ2-1|NA|TRBD2|TRBV28
CASSFPRLAGGHNEQFF
TGTGCCAGCAGTTTTCCACGACTAGCGGGAGGGCACAATGAGCAGTTCTTC
>TRBJ1-2|NA|TRBD1|TRBV28
CASSPIGQGASNGYTF
TGTGCCAGCAGTCCAATCGGACAGGGGGCATCAAATGGCTACACCTTC
>TRBJ1-2|once|NA|TRBV6-1
CASSEPSTYGYTF
TGTGCCAGCAGTGAGCCTTCCACCTATGGCTACACCTTC
>TRBJ1-6|NA|NA|TRBV5-8
CASSLGGLSSPLHF
TGTGCCAGCAGCTTGGGGGGACTGTCTTCACCCCTCCACTTT
>TRBJ1-2|NA|NA|TRBV19
CASSISGMYGYTF
TGTGCCAGTAGTATCTCAGGGATGTATGGCTACACCTTC
>TRBJ1-2|NA|NA|TRBV10-2
CASSDPGRRGYTF
TGCGCCAGCAGTGATCCGGGTCGACGGGGCTACACCTTC
>TRBJ1-2|NA|NA|TRBV6-2/TRBV6-3
CASSYPRSYGYTF
TGTGCCAGCAGTTACCCCAGGAGCTATGGCTACACCTTC
>TRBJ1-1|NA|NA|TRBV6-5
CASRPGGSRNTEAFF
TGTGCCAGCAGACCCGGGGGGTCACGAAACACTGAAGCTTTCTTT
>TRBJ1-6|NA|TRBD1|TRBV6-5
CASSYVTGQSPLHF
TGTGCCAGCAGTTACGTGACAGGGCAATCACCCCTCCACTTT